Given below is one TCR beta chain in context. As yet, its antigen is unknown. Deletions cut 5 bases from V and 0 bases from J, with 11 bases between. This CDR3 region has 15 residues. CDR1 is MDHEN and CDR2 is SYDVKM in the germline V gene. The data were taken from a study of Ad26.COV2.S vaccination and SARS-CoV-2 variants. Study-wide background: Once, or twice with 56 days between doses, Ad26.COV2.S was given intramuscularly. Points from the study as a whole: Spike-specific TCR breadth was greater in vaccine than placebo recipients.

Specified treatment: about 20 received Ad26.COV2.S at low or high dose, single or two shots; about 5 received placebo; per-sample allocation not given. Material that was analyzed had been drawn on day 63 after the first vaccine or placebo injection. An adult of 18-55 years in Boston served as donor. It was Wuhan-strain SARS-CoV-2 spike that the Ad26 vaccine vector expressed. Repertoires were generated with immunoSEQ multiplex PCR, while TCRdb's copy carries only in-frame clones and drops some. The data hold approximately 410,000 clones, with around 92% observed a single time. The rearrangement joins TRBV28 to TRBJ1-3; the D gene is possibly TRBD1 (5 bases). Specimen: peripheral blood, collected in a trial of Ad26.COV2.S vaccine versus placebo. The TCR comes from a person between 18 and 60 years old who received the Ad26.COV2.S COVID-19 vaccine or a placebo. DNA for the CDR3: TGTGCCAGCAGTGGCAGGGAGAACTCTGGAAACACCATATATTTT. Translating it yields CASSGRENSGNTIYF. The whole variable domain, filled in from reference TRBV28 and TRBJ1-3, reads DVKVTQSSRYLVKRTGEKVFLECVQDMDHENMFWYRQDPGLGLRLIYFSYDVKMKEKGDIPEGYSVSREKKERFSLILESASTNQTSMYLCASSGRENSGNTIYFGEGSWLTVV.